Here is one T cell receptor (beta chain) with its context. CDR1 is SGHTA, CDR2 FQGNSA, per germline. The ends were cut back, 1 base at V and 6 bases at J, with 17 bases in the middle. CDR3 size: 16 residues. Authors' analysis steps: The median was around 88,000 TCRs per sample, ranging roughly 20,000 to 750,000. Using its own MiXCR run on the RACE reads, TCRdb lists one record per CDR3 protein. V and J calls and clone size were set by TCRdb, not the authors. The table lists 100,000 or so distinct CDR3 sequences, under 40% of them singletons. This record belongs to a study of human T cells and chemical hapten exposure. The time point is: patch test 3, about 24 weeks after DPC sensitization. Treatment noted: therapeutic diphenylcyclopropenone sensitization with weekly scalp DPC.

This receptor was taken from a man in his forties with alopecia areata. Some clones in this sample may be carry-over from other donors' samples. The sample in question was whole blood, obtained in connection with sensitization to the hapten diphenylcyclopropenone (DPC). The chain joins TRBV7-2 to TRBJ2-3, with D possibly matching TRBD2 (6 bases). The CDR3 sequence is CASSLVPGTQADTQYF. CDR3 in DNA: TGTGCCAGCAGCTTAGTTCCCGGGACTCAGGCCGATACGCAGTATTTT.